A single sample gave rise to the 27 T cell receptor beta chains below, sequenced in a study of blood T cell repertoires in COVID-19. Some clones are missing from TCRdb's copy, which holds only in-frame ones; the method was immunoSEQ multiplex PCR. Of about 350,000 clones listed, around 90% are singletons. Sequenced material: peripheral blood. These receptor sequences come from a man aged 25-45 years with COVID-19, enrolled during active disease.

The V and J genes are TRBV14 and TRBJ2-5, with TRBD1 matching over 8 bases. CDR1 and CDR2 from the germline V gene are SGHDN and FVKESK. CDR3 length equals 14 residues. Unmatched junction bases numbered 4, after V lost 1 base and J lost 6 bases. The CDR3 DNA follows: TGTGCCAGCAGCCAAGCAGGGGGCGGTCAGACCCAGTACTTC. As protein: CASSQAGGGQTQYF.

The chain is built from TRBV7-2 and TRBJ1-1, with D possibly matching TRBD1 (6 bases). This CDR3 comprises 13 residues. Germline lookup yields CDR1 SGHTA and CDR2 FQGNSA. V was cut by 5 bases and J by 4 bases, with 11 bases left in between. CDR3 bases: TGTGCCAGCAGCGCATTAGGGGGCACTGAAGCTTTCTTT. It codes for CASSALGGTEAFF.

CDR3 loop: CASSLQWTAGGPVVVEKLFF. The CDR3 DNA sequence: TGCGCCAGCAGCCTCCAATGGACAGCTGGCGGTCCCGTAGTAGTCGAAAAACTGTTTTTT. The chain combines TRBV4-3 with TRBJ1-4; D is possibly TRBD1 (6 bases). The CDR3 loop spans 20 amino acids. Germline V gene data show CDR1 as LGHNA and CDR2 as YSLEER. V lost 4 bases, J lost 8 bases, and 32 bases lay in between.

The chain employs TRBV10-2 and TRBJ2-7, with 9 bases that match TRBD1. CDR1 is WSHSY and CDR2 is SAAADI in the germline V gene. V was clipped by 2 bases and J by 7 bases; unmatched bases: 9. There are 15 residues in the CDR3. The CDR3: CASSERGGGTGEQYF. In DNA form, the CDR3 reads TGCGCCAGCAGTGAGCGGGGAGGGGGGACAGGGGAGCAGTACTTC.

The chain links TRBV28 to TRBJ2-7, with unresolved D. The V end lost 5 bases, the J end lost 5 bases, and 7 bases lay between the germline ends. CDR1 and CDR2 (germline): MDHEN, SYDVKM. The CDR3 has 11 residues. This CDR3 reads CASSALNEQYF. The CDR3 DNA follows: TGTGCCAGCAGTGCACTCAACGAGCAGTACTTC.

This clone was seen a handful of times. The V and J genes are TRBV11-3 and TRBJ2-7, with D perhaps matching TRBD1 (6 bases). Between the trimmed V and J ends, which lost 1 base and 1 base, there was a span of 17 bases. This CDR3 is built from 17 residues. Germline V gene lookup returns CDR1 SGHNT and CDR2 YENEEA. Written as DNA, the CDR3 is TGTGCCAGCAGCTTAGCCGCGGACAGCCGCTTATCCTACGAGCAGTACTTC. It is translated as CASSLAADSRLSYEQYF.

The table lists this clone with a few counts. The chain carries TRBV24-1 and TRBJ2-2; 9 positions agree with TRBD1. The V gene's germline CDR1 is KGHDR and CDR2 SFDVKD. Trimming at V came to 5 bases and at J to 5 bases, leaving 11 bases not matched to a gene. This CDR3 has 17 amino acids. This chain's CDR3 is CATSGVPGQGRTGELFF. The CDR3 nucleotides read TGTGCCACCAGTGGGGTACCGGGACAGGGTCGTACCGGGGAGCTGTTTTTT.

This chain joins TRBV4-3 and TRBJ2-1, with TRBD2 matching 12 bases. The CDR3 totals 16 residues. Per the germline V gene, CDR1 is LGHNA and CDR2 is YSLEER. Trimming removed 3 bases from V and 7 bases from J; junction bases left unmatched: 7. CDR3 bases: TGCGCCAGCAGCCACCCGACTAGCGGGAGCTGGAATGAGCAGTTCTTC. As protein: CASSHPTSGSWNEQFF.

Here the CDR3 DNA reads TGTGCCACCCAAGGCGGCGGGAGTAGCTACGAGCAGTACTTC. Translated, it gives CATQGGGSSYEQYF. This chain links TRBV28 with TRBJ2-7, with TRBD2 matching 7 bases. V was clipped by 10 bases and J by 3 bases; unmatched bases: 12. The CDR3 runs to 14 residues. Germline values: CDR1 MDHEN, CDR2 SYDVKM.

This clone was picked up one time. CDR3 loop: CASSLAKPNYEQYF. The CDR3 DNA is TGCGCCAGCAGCTTGGCTAAGCCCAACTACGAGCAGTACTTC. The chain employs TRBV5-1 and TRBJ2-7; no reliable D call. Germline-derived CDR1 and CDR2 are SGHRS and YFSETQ. The ends were cut back, 0 bases at V and 3 bases at J, with 10 bases in the middle. CDR3 length: 14 amino acids.

Here the CDR3 reads CASALRGYGGQYF. CDR3 nucleotide sequence: TGTGCCAGTGCACTTCGGGGGTATGGAGGGCAGTACTTC. The J gene is TRBJ2-7, the V gene TRBV19, with D tentatively TRBD2 (6 bases). Trimming removed 8 bases at V and 9 bases at J, with 20 bases between. The CDR3 contains 13 residues. Germline CDR1 reads LNHDA; CDR2 reads SQIVND (reference sequence). Full variable domain (missing parts from reference TRBV19 and TRBJ2-7): DGGITQSPKYLFRKEGQNVTLSCEQNLNHDAMYWYRQDPGQGLRLIYYSQIVNDFQKGDIAEGYSVSREKKESFPLTVTSAQKNPTAFYLCASALRGYGGQYFGPGTRLTVT.

The J gene is TRBJ1-2, the V gene TRBV15, with D unclear. V lost 0 bases to trimming and J lost 8 bases, with 10 bases between them. The germline gives CDR1 LNHNV, CDR2 YYDKDF (reference sequence). The CDR3 is 13 residues long. CDR3 protein: CATSRDSPLGYTF. In DNA, the CDR3 is TGTGCCACCAGCAGAGATTCCCCCTTGGGCTACACCTTC.

The rearrangement links TRBV7-2 to TRBJ2-1; 7 bases align to TRBD2. The germline CDR1 and CDR2 sequences are SGHTA and FQGNSA. V lost 3 bases to trimming and J lost 6 bases; unmatched junction nucleotides: 5. The CDR3 is 14 residues long. In nucleotides, the CDR3 is TGTGCCAGCAGCTTGCGGGGGTTTGTCAATGAGCAGTTCTTC. Translated, it gives CASSLRGFVNEQFF.

This chain joins TRBV11-3 and TRBJ2-3, with a possible D match to TRBD1 (5 bases). Germline V CDR1 and CDR2: SGHNT, YENEEA. This CDR3 region has 12 residues. V shed 3 bases and J shed 4 bases, with 5 bases lying between them. The CDR3 is CASSLGPDTQYF. DNA for the CDR3: TGTGCCAGCAGCTTGGGGCCAGATACGCAGTATTTT. The whole variable domain, remainder taken from reference TRBV11-3 and TRBJ2-3, is EAGVVQSPRYKIIEKKQPVAFWCNPISGHNTLYWYLQNLGQGPELLIRYENEEAVDDSQLPKDRFSAERLKGVDSTLKIQPAELGDSAVYLCASSLGPDTQYFGPGTRLTVL.

This rearrangement joins TRBV5-4 to TRBJ2-2; D is uncertain. CDR1 is SGHNT, CDR2 YYREEE, per germline (reference sequence). Trimming left V 0 bases short and J 3 bases short, with 6 bases between. There are 14 residues in the CDR3. In nucleotides, the CDR3 is TGTGCCAGCAGCTTGGACACCTACACCGGGGAGCTGTTTTTT. Its protein product is CASSLDTYTGELFF. Complete variable domain (other parts from reference TRBV5-4 and TRBJ2-2): ETGVTQSPTHLIKTRGQQVTLRCSSQSGHNTVSWYQQALGQGPQFIFQYYREEENGRGNFPPRFSGLQFPNYSSELNVNALELDDSALYLCASSLDTYTGELFFGEGSRLTVL.

V is TRBV7-2 and J is TRBJ2-2; D perhaps matches TRBD1 (6 bases). V was cut by 5 bases and J by 5 bases, with 21 bases left in between. The CDR3 has 17 amino acids. CDR1 and CDR2 from the germline V gene are SGHTA and FQGNSA. In DNA, the CDR3 is TGTGCCAGCAGCCCCAGTTGGGCAGGGGTTCCTACCGGGGAGCTGTTTTTT. Amino acid sequence: CASSPSWAGVPTGELFF.

The chain carries TRBV7-2 and TRBJ2-7, with 7 nucleotides matching TRBD1. Germline loops: CDR1 SGHTA, CDR2 FQGNSA. There are 16 residues in the CDR3. The junction had 9 bases not matched to a gene; V was cut back by 4 bases and J by 0 bases. The CDR3: CASSSTDRLISYEQYF. The CDR3 DNA reads TGTGCCAGCAGCTCCACGGACAGGCTTATCTCCTACGAGCAGTACTTC.

This chain uses TRBV5-4 with TRBJ2-5, with 9 bases matching TRBD1. Germline V gene lookup returns CDR1 SGHNT and CDR2 YYREEE (reference sequence). The CDR3 length is 15 residues. The V segment lost 7 bases and the J segment 5 bases; nucleotides outside the gene matches: 12. In nucleotides, the CDR3 is TGTGCCAGCGGGTCGGGACAGGGCTCCGGGGAGACCCAGTACTTC. Translating it yields CASGSGQGSGETQYF.

V and J are TRBV24-1 and TRBJ1-2; D is unresolved. Trimming stripped 2 bases from V and 11 bases from J, with 14 bases between. The CDR3 runs to 13 residues. Germline V gene data show CDR1 as KGHDR and CDR2 as SFDVKD. CDR3 DNA: TGTGCCACCAGTGATTCCCCGGGAGGGAGGTACACCTTC. Its translation is CATSDSPGGRYTF.

This clone came up once. V and J are TRBV24-1 and TRBJ1-6; the D is unclear. This CDR3 spans 14 amino acids. The V end was cut by 5 bases, the J end by 9 bases, with 13 bases between. CDR1 and CDR2 from the germline V gene are KGHDR and SFDVKD. The CDR3 nucleotides are TGTGCCACCAGTGGTGCGGCCCCCAGTTCACCCCTCCACTTT. Translating it yields CATSGAAPSSPLHF.

The CDR3 coding sequence is TGCAGCGTTGGACAGCCATCCTATGGCTACACCTTC. Amino acids: CSVGQPSYGYTF. The chain carries TRBV29-1 and TRBJ1-2; possibly TRBD1 for D (5 bases). The CDR3 length is 12 residues. CDR1 is SQVTM, CDR2 ANQGSEA, per germline. Trimming removed 4 bases at V and 4 bases at J, with 10 bases between.

The rearrangement uses TRBV24-1 and TRBJ2-3, with 7 nucleotides matching TRBD1. Germline V gene sequence: CDR1 KGHDR, CDR2 SFDVKD. V shed 2 bases and J 3 bases; nucleotides not matched to a gene: 7. The CDR3 has 16 amino acids. The CDR3 sequence is CATSDSTGTRTDTQYF. In DNA form, the CDR3 reads TGTGCCACCAGTGATTCGACAGGGACGAGGACAGATACGCAGTATTTT.

This chain joins TRBV7-7 and TRBJ2-3; 12 nucleotides agree with TRBD2. CDR1 and CDR2 (germline): SSHAT, FNYEAQ (reference sequence). The CDR3 runs 17 residues. V trimming: 1 base; J trimming: 2 bases; junction bases outside the gene matches: 4. The CDR3 loop is CASSLGASGGATDTQYF. DNA for the CDR3: TGTGCCAGCAGCTTAGGGGCTAGCGGGGGGGCCACAGATACGCAGTATTTT.

The table lists this clone with a few counts. CDR3 loop: CASSPRGARENQPQHF. CDR3 DNA sequence: TGTGCCAGCAGCCCCAGGGGCGCGAGGGAGAATCAGCCCCAGCATTTT. V is TRBV28 and J is TRBJ1-5; weak D call: TRBD1 (6 bases). Deletions cut 6 bases from V and 4 bases from J, with 19 bases between. CDR1 is MDHEN, CDR2 SYDVKM, per germline. The CDR3 totals 16 residues. Full variable domain (missing parts from reference TRBV28 and TRBJ1-5): DVKVTQSSRYLVKRTGEKVFLECVQDMDHENMFWYRQDPGLGLRLIYFSYDVKMKEKGDIPEGYSVSREKKERFSLILESASTNQTSMYLCASSPRGARENQPQHFGDGTRLSIL.

This chain links TRBV5-1 with TRBJ2-3; unclear D gene. Germline values: CDR1 SGHRS, CDR2 YFSETQ. There are 15 residues in the CDR3. Trimming took off 0 bases at V and 0 bases at J, with 8 bases between the two ends. The CDR3 sequence: CASSLGDTSTDTQYF. The CDR3 bases are TGCGCCAGCAGCTTGGGAGACACTAGCACAGATACGCAGTATTTT.

The chain has TRBV19 and TRBJ1-2, with a weak D call TRBD1 (5 bases). This CDR3 is 15 amino acids long. Germline CDR1 LNHDA, CDR2 SQIVND (reference sequence). Trimming stripped 7 bases from V and 2 bases from J, with 17 bases between. The chain's CDR3 is CASTHRGIGNYGYTF. As DNA, the CDR3 is TGTGCCAGTACCCATAGGGGTATAGGAAACTATGGCTACACCTTC. Supplemented by reference TRBV19 and TRBJ1-2, the full variable domain reads DGGITQSPKYLFRKEGQNVTLSCEQNLNHDAMYWYRQDPGQGLRLIYYSQIVNDFQKGDIAEGYSVSREKKESFPLTVTSAQKNPTAFYLCASTHRGIGNYGYTFGSGTRLTVV.

This chain links TRBV4-3 with TRBJ2-3; 8 bases are a match to TRBD2. The CDR3 consists of 15 residues. Germline V gives CDR1 LGHNA, CDR2 YSLEER. V was pared by 4 bases and J by 0 bases, with 3 bases of the junction left unmatched. The CDR3 DNA sequence: TGCGCCAGCAGCCTTCAGCGGGAGAGCACAGATACGCAGTATTTT. It codes for CASSLQRESTDTQYF.